This T cell receptor (beta chain) was identified in a study of shared clonotypes between healthy human individuals. Study summary: For every donor, three CD4 naive, three CD4 memory, two CD8 naive and one CD8 memory plates were used. General study findings and limits: Non-shared clonotypes had lower generation probabilities than clonotypes shared by all four sorted-subset donors.

The length of the CDR3 is 13 residues. V lost 3 bases, J lost 6 bases, and 13 bases lay in between. In germline, CDR1 is SGDLS, CDR2 YYNGEE. CD45RO-negative, CCR7-positively selected cells formed the naive CD8 fraction, excluding terminally differentiated effector memory CD45RA+ cells. Participating donors were healthy, HIV-negative adults free of recent acute infections or vaccinations. As concerns this clone: Its antigen remains unknown.

Deep was the level at which the assay was run. Libraries were prepared by immunoSEQ multiplex PCR; TCRdb keeps only in-frame clonotypes and omits some of them. The repertoire holds approximately 2,000,000 clones, with 80% to 95% as singletons. The clonotype originates from a man younger than 35 in good health. Some clones in this sample may be carry-over from other donors' samples. The chain has TRBV9 and TRBJ2-7; unclear D gene. Sequenced input: naive CD8+ T cells from PBMCs. The CDR3 sequence: CASSARHLGEQYF. The CDR3 DNA sequence: TGTGCCAGCAGCGCCCGACATCTTGGCGAGCAGTACTTC.